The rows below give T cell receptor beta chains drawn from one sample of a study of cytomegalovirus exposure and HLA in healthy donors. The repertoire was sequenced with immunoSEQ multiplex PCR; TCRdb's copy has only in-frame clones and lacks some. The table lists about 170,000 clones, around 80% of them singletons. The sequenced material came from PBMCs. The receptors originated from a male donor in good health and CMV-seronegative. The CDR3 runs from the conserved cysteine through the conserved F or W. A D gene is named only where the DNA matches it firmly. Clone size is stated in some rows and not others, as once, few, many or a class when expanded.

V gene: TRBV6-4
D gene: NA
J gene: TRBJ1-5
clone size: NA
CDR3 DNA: TGTGCCAGCAGTATAACAGATTCTCAGCCCCAGCATTTT
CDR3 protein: CASSITDSQPQHF

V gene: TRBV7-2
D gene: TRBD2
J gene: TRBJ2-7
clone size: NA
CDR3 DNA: TGTGCCAGCAGCGAACAGTTACTAGCGGGCTCCTACGAGCAGTACTTC
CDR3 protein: CASSEQLLAGSYEQYF

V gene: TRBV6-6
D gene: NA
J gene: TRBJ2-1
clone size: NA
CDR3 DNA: TGTGCCAGCAGTTACCCCCAGGGCTCCTACAATGAGCAGTTCTTC
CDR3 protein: CASSYPQGSYNEQFF

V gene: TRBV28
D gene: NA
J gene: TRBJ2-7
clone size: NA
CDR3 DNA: TGTGCCAGCAGCCTTGGGGGGACCTACGAGCAGTACTTC
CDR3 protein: CASSLGGTYEQYF

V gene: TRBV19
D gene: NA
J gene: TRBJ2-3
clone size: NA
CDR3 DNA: TGTGCCAGTAGTCTGGGGACTCTCACAGATACGCAGTATTTT
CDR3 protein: CASSLGTLTDTQYF

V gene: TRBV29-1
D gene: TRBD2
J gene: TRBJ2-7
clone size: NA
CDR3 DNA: TGCAGCGGCACTAGCGGGACTTCCTACGAGCAGTACTTC
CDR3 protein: CSGTSGTSYEQYF

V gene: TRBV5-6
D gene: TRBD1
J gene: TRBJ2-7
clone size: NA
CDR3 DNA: TGTGCCAGCAGCTTGGTGCTGACAGGGTCCTACGAGCAGTACTTC
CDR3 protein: CASSLVLTGSYEQYF

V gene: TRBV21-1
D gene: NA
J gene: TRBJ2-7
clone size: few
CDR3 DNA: TGTGCCAGCAGCAAAGAAACGGTGCCCTCCTACGAGCAGTACTTC
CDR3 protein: CASSKETVPSYEQYF

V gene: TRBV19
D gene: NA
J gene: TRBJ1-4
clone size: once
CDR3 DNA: TGTGCCAGTAGTATTGTCTTAGAGGATGAAAAACTGTTTTTT
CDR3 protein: CASSIVLEDEKLFF

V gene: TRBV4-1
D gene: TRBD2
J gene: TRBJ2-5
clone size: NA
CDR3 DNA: TGCGCCAGCAGGAATATTAGCGGGTGGGAGACCCAGTACTTC
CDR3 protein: CASRNISGWETQYF

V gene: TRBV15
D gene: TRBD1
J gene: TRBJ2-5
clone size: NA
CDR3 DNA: TGTGCCACCGGTTGGGACAGTCAAGAGACCCAGTACTTC
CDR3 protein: CATGWDSQETQYF

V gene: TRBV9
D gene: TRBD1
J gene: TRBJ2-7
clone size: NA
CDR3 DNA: TGTGCCAGCTCCCTCGACCCCGGGACAGACACCTACGAGCAGTACTTC
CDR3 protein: CASSLDPGTDTYEQYF

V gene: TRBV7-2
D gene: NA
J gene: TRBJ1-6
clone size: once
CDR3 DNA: TGTGCCAGCAGCATCCCGGGACAAGGAAGCCCACCCCTCCACTTT
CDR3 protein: CASSIPGQGSPPLHF

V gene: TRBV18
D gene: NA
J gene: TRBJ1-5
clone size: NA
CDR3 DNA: TGTGCCAGCTCACCCGATGTCCTGACAGAGCTGAGTCAGCCCCAGCATTTT
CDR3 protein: CASSPDVLTELSQPQHF

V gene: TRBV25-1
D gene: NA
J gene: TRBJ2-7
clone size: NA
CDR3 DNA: TGTGCCAGCAGTTTTAACTCCTACGAGCAGTACTTC
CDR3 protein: CASSFNSYEQYF